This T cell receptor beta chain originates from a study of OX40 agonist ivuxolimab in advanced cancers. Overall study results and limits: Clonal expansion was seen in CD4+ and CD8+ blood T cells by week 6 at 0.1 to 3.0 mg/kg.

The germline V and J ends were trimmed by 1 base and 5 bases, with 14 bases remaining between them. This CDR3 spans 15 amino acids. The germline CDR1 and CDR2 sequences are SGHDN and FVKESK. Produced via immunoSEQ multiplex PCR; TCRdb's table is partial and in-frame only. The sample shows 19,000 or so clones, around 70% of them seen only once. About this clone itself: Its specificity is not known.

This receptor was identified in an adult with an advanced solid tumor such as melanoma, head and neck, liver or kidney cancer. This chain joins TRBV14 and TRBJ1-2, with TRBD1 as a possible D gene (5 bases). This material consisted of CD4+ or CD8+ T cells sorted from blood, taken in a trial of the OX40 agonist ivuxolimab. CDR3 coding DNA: TGTGCCAGCAGCCAAGCCGGGGGACTCCTTTATGGCTACACCTTC. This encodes CASSQAGGLLYGYTF.